The 20 T cell receptor beta chains reported below all come from one sample, sequenced in a study of CD8 T cells in ankylosing spondylitis. The study's findings and limits: It appeared that ankylosing spondylitis blood was characterized by a TCR beta motif of several highly homologous variants.

TCRdb re-called the 5' RACE reads through MiXCR, storing one row per CDR3 protein. The repertoire has 750,000 to 850,000 distinct CDR3 sequences, 10% to 15% of them found once; the top ten carry approximately 0.46%. These receptors have no identified antigens. The sequenced sample was blood, either unsorted or a sorted T cell fraction (not recorded which). The receptors here all came from a male donor with ankylosing spondylitis.

V gene TRBV5-1 combines with J gene TRBJ1-2; maybe TRBD1 (5 bases). The germline V and J ends were trimmed by 4 bases and 4 bases, with 14 bases remaining between them. The CDR3 is made up of 14 amino acids. CDR1 and CDR2 from the germline V gene are SGHRS and YFSETQ. The CDR3 nucleotides are TGCGCCAGCAGCCCTGGGGCAGGGCCCTATGGCTACACCTTC. As protein: CASSPGAGPYGYTF.

In this sample, this clonotype turned up many times. DNA of the CDR3: TGTGCCAGCAGCTGGGGGATGAACACTGAAGCTTTCTTT. Protein: CASSWGMNTEAFF. The chain carries TRBV12-3 or TRBV12-4 and TRBJ1-1, with D possibly being TRBD1 (5 bases). This CDR3 has 13 amino acids. V was shortened by 6 bases and J by 0 bases, with 8 bases between the two germline ends.

This clonotype has a count of ten or more. The gene calls are TRBV12-3 or TRBV12-4 and TRBJ1-5, with a weak D call TRBD1 (6 bases). The CDR3 length is 13 residues. Trimming shortened V by 5 bases and J by 6 bases, and 11 bases separated the two germline ends. This chain's CDR3 is CASSTGWGQPQHF. The DNA of the CDR3 is TGTGCCAGCAGTACAGGGTGGGGTCAGCCCCAGCATTTT.

This chain links TRBV11-1 with TRBJ2-2; 7 bases are a match to TRBD1. CDR1 SGHAT and CDR2 FQDESV come from the germline V gene (reference sequence). The CDR3 has 15 residues. Trimming took 5 bases from V and 4 from J; bases not matched to a gene: 7. For the CDR3, the DNA is TGTGCCAGCAGCCTCACCGGGACAGCCACCGGGGAGCTGTTTTTT. Protein sequence: CASSLTGTATGELFF.

This chain connects TRBV29-1 to TRBJ1-1; 7 bases are a match to TRBD1. CDR1 and CDR2 (germline): SQVTM, ANQGSEA. The V and J ends lost 8 bases and 1 base, in that order; junction bases with no gene match: 10. This CDR3 is built from 14 residues. The CDR3 DNA reads as TGCAGCATTAGACAGGGTTTGAGGAACACTGAAGCTTTCTTT. This encodes CSIRQGLRNTEAFF.

This clonotype was seen many times. J is TRBJ2-3 and V is TRBV10-3, with 14 bases identical to TRBD2. Germline V gene lookup returns CDR1 ENHRY and CDR2 SYGVKD. The CDR3 extends over 18 amino acids. The J segment lost 3 bases and the V segment lost 5 bases, leaving 10 bases of the junction unmatched. The CDR3 is CAISHPGLAGDDTDTQYF. CDR3 in DNA: TGTGCCATCAGTCATCCGGGACTAGCGGGAGATGATACAGATACGCAGTATTTT.

CDR3 nucleotide sequence: TGTGCCAGCAGTACGGGACTAGCGGGGATAAGTGAGCAGTTCTTC. Amino acids: CASSTGLAGISEQFF. The V gene is TRBV27, the J gene TRBJ2-1; TRBD2 matches 13 bases. CDR1 is MNHEY and CDR2 is SMNVEV in the germline V gene (reference sequence). The CDR3 length is 15 residues. Trimming took 5 bases from V and 9 from J; bases not matched to a gene: 7.

The chain links TRBV4-3 to TRBJ2-6; D uncertain. This CDR3 is 17 amino acids long. V was pared by 0 bases and J by 0 bases, with 9 bases between. The germline CDR1 and CDR2 sequences are LGHNA and YSLEER. The CDR3 sequence is CASSQEGHHSGANVLTF. CDR3 nucleotide sequence: TGCGCCAGCAGCCAAGAGGGCCACCACTCTGGGGCCAACGTCCTGACTTTC.

The table lists this clonotype with many counts. V is TRBV7-9 and J is TRBJ1-2; possible D gene TRBD1, 5 bases. Germline V lookup: CDR1 SEHNR, CDR2 FQNEAQ (reference sequence). V was clipped by 5 bases and J by 4 bases, with 11 bases between them. CDR3 length: 13 amino acids. In nucleotides, the CDR3 is TGTGCCAGCAGCCCCGGGGCAAGCTATGGCTACACCTTC. Translated: CASSPGASYGYTF. The whole variable domain, remainder taken from reference TRBV7-9 and TRBJ1-2, is DTGVSQNPRHKITKRGQNVTFRCDPISEHNRLYWYRQTLGQGPEFLTYFQNEAQLEKSRLLSDRFSAERPKGSFSTLEIQRTEQGDSAMYLCASSPGASYGYTFGSGTRLTVV.

This clonotype has more than one count but fewer than ten. The rearrangement links TRBV28 to TRBJ1-4; D might be TRBD1 (5 bases). V was clipped by 8 bases and J by 2 bases, with 12 bases between them. Germline lookup yields CDR1 MDHEN and CDR2 SYDVKM. The CDR3 extends over 14 amino acids. The DNA for the CDR3 is TGTGCCAGCCTCGACGGGGGGACTAATGAAAAACTGTTTTTT. Protein: CASLDGGTNEKLFF.

The V call is TRBV5-1, the J call TRBJ2-5; 9 nucleotides match TRBD1. V lost 7 bases, J lost 4 bases, and 2 bases stayed unmatched. This CDR3 is 12 amino acids long. CDR1 is SGHRS and CDR2 is YFSETQ in the germline V gene. The CDR3 loop reads CASGGQGETQYF. The CDR3 DNA reads as TGCGCCAGCGGGGGACAGGGAGAGACCCAGTACTTC.

This clonotype was seen more than once but under ten times. The chain is built from TRBV20-1 and TRBJ1-5, with 9 bases aligning to TRBD1. J lost 3 bases, V lost 5 bases, and 2 bases had no gene match. CDR3 length equals 13 residues. Germline V gives CDR1 DFQATT, CDR2 SNEGSKA (reference sequence). CDR3: CSAGDRVNQPQHF. CDR3 in DNA: TGCAGTGCTGGGGACAGGGTCAATCAGCCCCAGCATTTT.

The chain uses TRBV20-1 and TRBJ1-2; D not certain. The CDR3 consists of 13 residues. The V gene lost 3 bases and the J gene lost 4 bases, with 12 bases spanning the gap. CDR1 and CDR2 from the germline V gene are DFQATT and SNEGSKA (reference sequence). The CDR3 reads CSASLGNSYGYTF. The DNA of the CDR3 is TGCAGTGCTAGTCTGGGGAATTCCTATGGCTACACCTTC.

This clonotype was observed a few times. This chain joins TRBV6-1 and TRBJ1-5, with D possibly matching TRBD1 (6 bases). The V end was cut by 6 bases, the J end by 7 bases, with 13 bases between. Germline CDR1 reads MNHNS; CDR2 reads SASEGT. This CDR3 is 13 amino acids long. The CDR3 sequence: CASRGRGGQPQHF. Written as DNA, the CDR3 is TGTGCCAGCAGGGGCAGGGGAGGCCAGCCCCAGCATTTT.

At least ten counts were recorded for this clonotype. The chain has TRBV5-6 and TRBJ2-7, with unresolved D. The CDR3 totals 13 residues. Germline CDR1 reads SGHDT; CDR2 reads YYEEEE. Trimming removed 1 base at V and 3 bases at J, with 8 bases between. The CDR3: CASSLWSGYEQYF. CDR3 DNA: TGTGCCAGCAGCTTGTGGTCGGGCTACGAGCAGTACTTC.

This clonotype turned up a few times. The V call is TRBV20-1, the J call TRBJ1-2; the match to TRBD1 covers 9 bases. CDR1 DFQATT and CDR2 SNEGSKA come from the germline V gene (reference sequence). The ends lost 0 bases at V and 3 bases at J; junction bases unmatched: 5. CDR3 size: 15 residues. CDR3 loop: CSARESRTGDYGYTF. The CDR3 region has the DNA TGCAGTGCTAGAGAATCCAGGACAGGGGACTATGGCTACACCTTC.

This clonotype was observed a handful of times. The V gene is TRBV28, the J gene TRBJ1-5; D remains unclear. Germline V gene sequence: CDR1 MDHEN, CDR2 SYDVKM. This CDR3 is built from 14 residues. V gave up 3 bases and J gave up 6 bases, with 12 bases separating them. CDR3 loop: CASSFYGTSQPQHF. CDR3 nucleotides: TGTGCCAGCAGTTTCTACGGAACGAGTCAGCCCCAGCATTTT.

V is TRBV20-1 and J is TRBJ1-3, with D maybe TRBD1 (5 bases). CDR1 and CDR2 (germline): DFQATT, SNEGSKA (reference sequence). Trimming cost V 3 bases and J 4 bases, with 10 bases left between them. The CDR3 has 13 amino acids. This CDR3 is CSARSNRGNTIYF. For the CDR3, the DNA is TGCAGTGCTAGGTCGAACAGGGGAAACACCATATATTTT.

The table lists this clonotype with a few counts. The V and J genes are TRBV6-5 and TRBJ2-2; D is ambiguous. CDR3 size: 15 residues. The V end was cut by 0 bases, the J end by 5 bases, with 10 bases between. The germline gives CDR1 MNHEY, CDR2 SVGAGI. CDR3 region: CASSYSGVPTGELFF. In nucleotides, the CDR3 is TGTGCCAGCAGTTACTCTGGGGTCCCGACCGGGGAGCTGTTTTTT.

The V and J genes are TRBV20-1 and TRBJ1-1; TRBD1 might be the D (6 bases). The CDR3 covers 13 residues. V lost 6 bases, J lost 5 bases, and 16 bases lay in between. CDR1 DFQATT and CDR2 SNEGSKA come from the germline V gene (reference sequence). The CDR3 is CSAPQGEGTEAFF. CDR3 in DNA: TGCAGTGCCCCACAGGGAGAGGGAACTGAAGCTTTCTTT.